The rows below give T cell receptor beta chains drawn from one sample of a study of radiotherapy plus CTLA-4 blockade in lung cancer. The repertoire was sequenced with immunoSEQ multiplex PCR; TCRdb's copy has only in-frame clones and lacks some. The table shows 95,000 to 150,000 clones, with 90% occurring only once. Specimen: peripheral blood, collected from a patient treated with radiotherapy plus ipilimumab. These receptors all come from a human donor with non-small cell lung cancer that progressed on radiotherapy plus ipilimumab. The CDR3 runs from the conserved cysteine through the conserved F or W. The order of the fields is clone size, V gene, J gene, D gene, CDR3 protein, CDR3 DNA. The D gene is left open where the match is weak. Expanded clones get a size class; other rows say once, few or many, or leave the size out.

clone_size: .
v_call: TRBV5-1
j_call: TRBJ2-1
d_call: TRBD2
cdr3_aa: CASSPGDPRGKQFF
cdr3_nt: TGCGCCAGCAGCCCCGGGGACCCGCGGGGGAAGCAGTTCTTC

clone_size: once
v_call: TRBV27
j_call: TRBJ1-4
d_call: .
cdr3_aa: CASSFQNEKLFF
cdr3_nt: TGTGCCAGCAGTTTCCAGAATGAAAAACTGTTTTTT

clone_size: .
v_call: TRBV7-2
j_call: TRBJ2-1
d_call: TRBD2
cdr3_aa: CASSLKGSGSGEQFF
cdr3_nt: TGTGCCAGCAGCTTAAAAGGTAGCGGGAGCGGTGAGCAGTTCTTC

clone_size: .
v_call: TRBV25-1
j_call: TRBJ2-2
d_call: .
cdr3_aa: CASSVSRAGELFF
cdr3_nt: TGTGCCAGCAGTGTCTCGCGGGCCGGGGAGCTGTTTTTT

clone_size: .
v_call: TRBV9
j_call: TRBJ1-5
d_call: TRBD1
cdr3_aa: CASSVGTGLNQPQHF
cdr3_nt: TGTGCCAGCAGCGTTGGGACAGGGCTCAATCAGCCCCAGCATTTT

clone_size: once
v_call: TRBV5-1
j_call: TRBJ2-7
d_call: .
cdr3_aa: CASSLDGSQSSYEQYF
cdr3_nt: TGCGCCAGCAGCTTGGATGGGAGTCAGAGCTCCTACGAGCAGTACTTC

clone_size: once
v_call: TRBV6-1
j_call: TRBJ2-5
d_call: .
cdr3_aa: CASSELTETQYF
cdr3_nt: TGTGCCAGCAGTGAACTGACCGAGACCCAGTACTTC

clone_size: .
v_call: TRBV2
j_call: TRBJ1-5
d_call: .
cdr3_aa: CASSEEAGQPQHF
cdr3_nt: TGTGCCAGCAGTGAAGAGGCCGGACAGCCCCAGCATTTT

clone_size: .
v_call: TRBV5-1
j_call: TRBJ2-1
d_call: .
cdr3_aa: CASSSVGDEQFF
cdr3_nt: TGCGCCAGCAGCTCGGTTGGGGATGAGCAGTTCTTC

clone_size: .
v_call: TRBV2
j_call: TRBJ2-2
d_call: .
cdr3_aa: CASTMNGYAGELFF
cdr3_nt: TGTGCCAGCACTATGAACGGGTACGCCGGGGAGCTGTTTTTT

clone_size: .
v_call: TRBV2
j_call: TRBJ2-5
d_call: .
cdr3_aa: CASSGKTQYF
cdr3_nt: TGTGCCAGCAGTGGGAAGACCCAGTACTTC

clone_size: .
v_call: TRBV5-4
j_call: TRBJ1-2
d_call: TRBD1
cdr3_aa: CASSLGRDSPYGYTF
cdr3_nt: TGTGCCAGCAGCTTGGGTCGGGACAGCCCCTATGGCTACACCTTC

clone_size: few
v_call: TRBV27
j_call: TRBJ1-1
d_call: .
cdr3_aa: CASSFYEGNTEAFF
cdr3_nt: TGTGCCAGCAGTTTTTACGAGGGGAACACTGAAGCTTTCTTT

clone_size: .
v_call: TRBV5-4
j_call: TRBJ2-1
d_call: TRBD2
cdr3_aa: CASSLGTRVGNEQFF
cdr3_nt: TGTGCCAGCAGCTTGGGGACTAGGGTCGGGAATGAGCAGTTCTTC

clone_size: .
v_call: TRBV18
j_call: TRBJ2-5
d_call: .
cdr3_aa: CASSPTGSQETQYF
cdr3_nt: TGTGCCAGCTCACCCACGGGCAGCCAAGAGACCCAGTACTTC

clone_size: .
v_call: TRBV18
j_call: TRBJ1-2
d_call: .
cdr3_aa: CASSPLAGREAYGYTF
cdr3_nt: TGTGCCAGCTCACCACTGGCAGGACGAGAGGCCTATGGCTACACCTTC

clone_size: .
v_call: TRBV5-6
j_call: TRBJ1-5
d_call: .
cdr3_aa: CASSSEGQPQHF
cdr3_nt: TGTGCCAGCAGCTCGGAGGGTCAGCCCCAGCATTTT

clone_size: once
v_call: TRBV6-5
j_call: TRBJ1-1
d_call: .
cdr3_aa: CASSLVRGVNTEAFF
cdr3_nt: TGTGCCAGCAGTTTAGTCCGGGGGGTGAACACTGAAGCTTTCTTT

clone_size: .
v_call: TRBV2
j_call: TRBJ2-7
d_call: .
cdr3_aa: CASSYNTGLYEQYF
cdr3_nt: TGTGCCAGCAGCTATAACACAGGGCTCTACGAGCAGTACTTC

clone_size: .
v_call: TRBV27
j_call: TRBJ2-5
d_call: .
cdr3_aa: CASRARTDQETQYF
cdr3_nt: TGTGCCAGCAGGGCTCGGACGGACCAAGAGACCCAGTACTTC

clone_size: once
v_call: TRBV7-2
j_call: TRBJ2-3
d_call: .
cdr3_aa: CASSPRTDTQYF
cdr3_nt: TGTGCCAGCAGCCCGCGCACAGATACGCAGTATTTT

clone_size: .
v_call: TRBV7-8
j_call: TRBJ2-7
d_call: TRBD1
cdr3_aa: CASSGTGYEQYF
cdr3_nt: TGTGCCAGCAGCGGGACAGGGTACGAGCAGTACTTC

clone_size: .
v_call: TRBV29-1
j_call: TRBJ1-1
d_call: .
cdr3_aa: CSGTNTEAFF
cdr3_nt: TGCAGCGGAACGAACACTGAAGCTTTCTTT

clone_size: .
v_call: TRBV29-1
j_call: TRBJ2-1
d_call: TRBD2
cdr3_aa: CSVEGTSGSESSYNEQFF
cdr3_nt: TGCAGCGTTGAAGGGACTAGCGGGAGCGAAAGCTCCTACAATGAGCAGTTCTTC

clone_size: .
v_call: TRBV19
j_call: TRBJ2-5
d_call: .
cdr3_aa: CASSIGGGSETQYF
cdr3_nt: TGTGCCAGTAGTATAGGCGGGGGCTCGGAGACCCAGTACTTC

clone_size: few
v_call: TRBV5-8
j_call: TRBJ1-2
d_call: .
cdr3_aa: CASSGTDGYGYTF
cdr3_nt: TGTGCCTCGTCCGGGACCGATGGCTATGGCTACACCTTC

clone_size: .
v_call: TRBV7-9
j_call: TRBJ1-2
d_call: TRBD1
cdr3_aa: CASNAGTALYGYTF
cdr3_nt: TGTGCCAGCAACGCCGGGACAGCGCTCTATGGCTACACCTTC

clone_size: .
v_call: TRBV5-6
j_call: TRBJ2-1
d_call: .
cdr3_aa: CASSFDRLDNEMVF
cdr3_nt: TGTGCCAGCAGCTTTGATCGACTAGACAATGAGATGGTCTTC

clone_size: .
v_call: TRBV9
j_call: TRBJ1-3
d_call: .
cdr3_aa: CASSVGEGVNTIYF
cdr3_nt: TGTGCCAGCAGCGTGGGGGAAGGGGTGAACACCATATATTTT

clone_size: .
v_call: TRBV6-1
j_call: TRBJ2-1
d_call: .
cdr3_aa: CASSATGQGKNEQFF
cdr3_nt: TGTGCCAGCAGTGCGACAGGTCAGGGGAAAAATGAGCAGTTCTTC

clone_size: .
v_call: TRBV7-9
j_call: TRBJ2-7
d_call: .
cdr3_aa: CASSLPGYEQYF
cdr3_nt: TGTGCCAGCAGCTTACCCGGGTACGAGCAGTACTTC

clone_size: .
v_call: TRBV19
j_call: TRBJ2-5
d_call: .
cdr3_aa: CASSQLVGETQYF
cdr3_nt: TGTGCCAGTAGTCAACTAGTCGGGGAGACCCAGTACTTC

clone_size: .
v_call: TRBV5-4
j_call: TRBJ2-5
d_call: TRBD2
cdr3_aa: CASSLGGTSGEEQYF
cdr3_nt: TGTGCCAGCAGCTTGGGGGGAACTAGCGGGGAGGAGCAGTACTTC

clone_size: .
v_call: TRBV2
j_call: TRBJ2-3
d_call: .
cdr3_aa: CASVSSLHNTQYF
cdr3_nt: TGTGCCAGCGTGAGCTCCCTTCACAATACGCAGTATTTT

clone_size: .
v_call: TRBV18
j_call: TRBJ1-2
d_call: .
cdr3_aa: CASSPSLRSDGYTF
cdr3_nt: TGTGCCAGCTCACCGAGTCTTAGAAGCGATGGCTACACCTTC

clone_size: few
v_call: TRBV14
j_call: TRBJ2-7
d_call: .
cdr3_aa: CASSRNLGYEQYF
cdr3_nt: TGTGCCAGCAGCCGGAACCTAGGGTACGAGCAGTACTTC

clone_size: .
v_call: TRBV18
j_call: TRBJ1-4
d_call: TRBD1
cdr3_aa: CASSPIGTGQEKLFF
cdr3_nt: TGTGCCAGCTCACCAATCGGGACAGGGCAGGAAAAACTGTTTTTT

clone_size: .
v_call: TRBV10-3
j_call: TRBJ2-1
d_call: TRBD2
cdr3_aa: CAIIAGGPGYNEQFF
cdr3_nt: TGTGCCATCATAGCGGGAGGGCCGGGGTACAATGAGCAGTTCTTC

clone_size: .
v_call: TRBV19
j_call: TRBJ1-2
d_call: .
cdr3_aa: CASKLGGQSGYTF
cdr3_nt: TGTGCCAGCAAACTCGGGGGCCAGAGTGGCTACACCTTC

clone_size: .
v_call: TRBV6-4
j_call: TRBJ2-1
d_call: TRBD2
cdr3_aa: CASSDTGGSYNEQFF
cdr3_nt: TGTGCCAGCAGTGACACGGGGGGCTCCTACAATGAGCAGTTCTTC

clone_size: .
v_call: TRBV7-9
j_call: TRBJ1-1
d_call: TRBD1
cdr3_aa: CASSLTGQGDIEAFF
cdr3_nt: TGTGCCAGCAGCTTAACAGGACAGGGGGACATTGAAGCTTTCTTT

clone_size: .
v_call: TRBV19
j_call: TRBJ2-1
d_call: .
cdr3_aa: CASSSPGGGFNNEQFF
cdr3_nt: TGTGCCAGTAGTTCCCCTGGAGGGGGCTTTAACAATGAGCAGTTCTTC

clone_size: .
v_call: TRBV11-2
j_call: TRBJ2-7
d_call: .
cdr3_aa: CASSLGGVHGDEQYF
cdr3_nt: TGTGCCAGCAGCTTAGGCGGGGTCCATGGGGACGAGCAGTACTTC

clone_size: once
v_call: TRBV29-1
j_call: TRBJ2-1
d_call: TRBD2
cdr3_aa: CSVESSGTIREQFF
cdr3_nt: TGCAGCGTTGAATCTAGCGGGACCATCAGGGAGCAGTTCTTC

clone_size: .
v_call: TRBV27
j_call: TRBJ2-1
d_call: TRBD2
cdr3_aa: CASSLQAGGPWNEQFF
cdr3_nt: TGTGCCAGCAGTCTTCAAGCGGGAGGGCCATGGAATGAGCAGTTCTTC

clone_size: .
v_call: TRBV11-2
j_call: TRBJ2-6
d_call: .
cdr3_aa: CASSLRLIQGDSGANVLTF
cdr3_nt: TGTGCCAGCAGCCTCCGACTAATACAGGGAGACTCTGGGGCCAACGTCCTGACTTTC

clone_size: .
v_call: TRBV2
j_call: TRBJ1-2
d_call: TRBD1
cdr3_aa: CASRKGGQGAYGYTF
cdr3_nt: TGTGCCAGCAGGAAAGGGGGACAGGGGGCCTATGGCTACACCTTC

clone_size: .
v_call: TRBV7-2
j_call: TRBJ1-2
d_call: TRBD1
cdr3_aa: CASSSTGDGGYTF
cdr3_nt: TGTGCCAGCAGCTCCACAGGGGATGGTGGCTACACCTTC

clone_size: .
v_call: TRBV10-2
j_call: TRBJ2-1
d_call: TRBD2
cdr3_aa: CASSDLTGSGDNEQFF
cdr3_nt: TGCGCCAGCAGTGACCTGACGGGGAGCGGGGACAATGAGCAGTTCTTC

clone_size: few
v_call: TRBV7-9
j_call: TRBJ1-4
d_call: TRBD1
cdr3_aa: CASSFRQGNEKLFF
cdr3_nt: TGTGCCAGCAGCTTTAGACAGGGTAATGAAAAACTGTTTTTT

clone_size: once
v_call: TRBV7-6
j_call: TRBJ2-1
d_call: TRBD2
cdr3_aa: CASSYGTSGYNEQFF
cdr3_nt: TGTGCCAGCAGCTACGGGACTAGCGGTTACAATGAGCAGTTCTTC